The 7 T cell receptor beta chains below all came from one sample that was sequenced in a study of regulatory T cells in long-lasting Graves disease. As to time point: newly diagnosed GD, antithyroid drugs for less than 3 months. Scientists built the TCR library using RNA that was extracted from PBMCs. Building of the TCR beta libraries involved iRepertoire HTBI primers and Arm-PCR of CDR3 regions. Via MiXCR, TCRdb re-called the multiplex PCR reads, giving one row per CDR3 protein. The sample contains roughly 440,000 distinct CDR3 sequences, about a sixth of which appear only once. The same sample was also studied in work on T cells in Graves' hyperthyroidism and ophthalmopathy.

The material sequenced was peripheral blood mononuclear cells (PBMCs), taken at new diagnosis, from a patient treated with antithyroid drugs. These receptors all come from a woman aged 18 to 35 with Graves disease.

The V call is TRBV5-4, the J call TRBJ2-5; 13 bases are a match to TRBD2. The CDR3 has 17 amino acids. Germline CDR1 SGHNT, CDR2 YYREEE (reference sequence). Trimming at V came to 1 base and at J to 1 base, leaving 4 bases not matched to a gene. The CDR3 DNA follows: TGTGCCAGCAGCTTGCCCGGGACTAGCGGGGCCCAAGAGACCCAGTACTTC. The encoded protein is CASSLPGTSGAQETQYF.

The chain couples TRBV3-1 to TRBJ2-7, with 9 positions matching TRBD2. The CDR3 has 15 residues. The germline V gene has CDR1 LGHDT and CDR2 YNNKEL (reference sequence). Germline trimming cut 3 bases from V and 3 bases from J; bases unmatched to any gene: 6. The CDR3 protein is CASSQGTSRYYEQYF. The CDR3 DNA sequence: TGTGCCAGCAGCCAGGGGACTAGCCGGTACTACGAGCAGTACTTC.

A remark on this clonotype: A single base separates this from a much larger clone, so it may be a read error. The chain is built from TRBV28 and TRBJ1-2; D not certain. The CDR3 extends over 11 amino acids. Germline loops: CDR1 MDHEN, CDR2 SYDVKM. DNA for the CDR3: TGTGCCAGCAGTTTGGCCTATGGCCACACCTTC. Protein product: CASSLAYGHTF.

The chain has TRBV28 and TRBJ2-1, with 9 bases lining up with TRBD2. This CDR3 has 17 residues. Trimming cost V 1 base and J 6 bases; bases outside gene matches: 10. Germline-derived CDR1 and CDR2 are MDHEN and SYDVKM. The CDR3 region is CASSLLYGAGGGNEQFF. The CDR3 DNA reads as TGTGCCAGCAGTTTATTATACGGGGCGGGAGGGGGCAATGAGCAGTTCTTC.

This clonotype appeared a few times. This likely stems from a read error, as it lies one base from a far larger clone. The rearrangement joins TRBV7-2 to TRBJ1-1; the D gene is possibly TRBD1 (6 bases). This CDR3 is 13 amino acids long. Germline values: CDR1 SGHTA, CDR2 FQGNSA. The CDR3 DNA follows: TGTGCCAGCAGCGAACAGGGAAACACTGAAACTTTCTTT. It encodes CASSEQGNTETFF.

There are many counts of this clonotype. The DNA of the CDR3 is TGCAGTGCTAGGGTTAATTGGGCCACAGATACGCAGTATTTT. Residues: CSARVNWATDTQYF. The rearrangement joins TRBV20-1 to TRBJ2-3; D unresolved. The length of the CDR3 is 14 residues. V dropped 3 bases and J dropped 2 bases, with 12 bases sitting between them. In germline, CDR1 is DFQATT, CDR2 SNEGSKA (reference sequence).

As to this clonotype: The junction departs from germline at one end; a sequencing error may be responsible. The rearrangement uses TRBV6-4 and TRBJ1-5; no definite D call. This CDR3 contains 13 residues. Germline V gene data show CDR1 as MRHNA and CDR2 as SNTAGT. This CDR3 reads CASKAADNQPQHF. Here the CDR3 DNA reads TGTGCAAGCAAGGCGGCAGATAATCAGCCCCAGCATTTT.